This T cell receptor (beta chain) derives from a study of CD8 T cells in ankylosing spondylitis (dated by TCRdb to about 2017). With regard to the full study: To find TCR variants linked to disease, the study profiled T cell receptor beta repertoires in ankylosing spondylitis patients and healthy donors. The whole study cohort included 108 healthy donors and over 20 ankylosing spondylitis patients. Samples of peripheral blood were taken, and for ankylosing spondylitis patients, synovial fluid was collected as well.

This clonotype has at least ten counts. The antigen it binds to is not known. No much larger clone exists at a distance of one base, and base qualities are not known. The CDR3 runs 13 residues from the cysteine to the phenylalanine. The retained sequence is limited to the CDR3, 39 bases, with the frame set at the first base. The germline V gene sets CDR1 to MNHNS and CDR2 to SASEGT. Ends trimmed: V by 6 bases, J by 5 bases; bases unmatched to a gene: 5. Study-level results and caveats: Some of the motif variants had been reported before in the synovial fluid and blood of reactive arthritis patients, a finding that suggests common disease-initiation mechanisms. In peripheral blood, the disease-linked clones were found at relatively low frequencies and had a CD8+ phenotype. The disease-linked clones were reported as significantly enriched in matched synovial fluid samples from ankylosing spondylitis patients. A TCR beta motif of several highly homologous amino acid variants appeared characteristic of blood from ankylosing spondylitis patients.

Sequencer: Illumina HiSeq 2500. Quantitative 5'-RACE with molecular barcodes was used to prepare TCR beta libraries. Under the source paper's analysis protocol: A new computational method based on a probabilistic model of VDJ rearrangement was used to identify disease-linked TCR variants. TCRdb itself trimmed the public reads at Q25 with fastp, ran MiXCR and retained productive beta chains. Every CDR3 protein is listed once, alongside the most common genes and DNA of its rows. The V and J calls were not made by the authors but by TCRdb's processing. Present in this sample are just under 350,000 distinct CDR3 sequences, roughly 15% of which were seen just once. Less than 1.1% of the sample rests with the top ten.

The TCR sequence derives from a male donor with ankylosing spondylitis or in good health (not recorded which). The sequence is built from TRBV6-1 and TRBJ2-3, and TRBD1 matches 7 of the central bases. Material: blood, either unsorted or a sorted T cell fraction (not recorded which). The nucleotides are TGTGCCAGCAGCAACAGGGGCAGAGATACGCAGTATTTT. Translated, it reads CASSNRGRDTQYF.